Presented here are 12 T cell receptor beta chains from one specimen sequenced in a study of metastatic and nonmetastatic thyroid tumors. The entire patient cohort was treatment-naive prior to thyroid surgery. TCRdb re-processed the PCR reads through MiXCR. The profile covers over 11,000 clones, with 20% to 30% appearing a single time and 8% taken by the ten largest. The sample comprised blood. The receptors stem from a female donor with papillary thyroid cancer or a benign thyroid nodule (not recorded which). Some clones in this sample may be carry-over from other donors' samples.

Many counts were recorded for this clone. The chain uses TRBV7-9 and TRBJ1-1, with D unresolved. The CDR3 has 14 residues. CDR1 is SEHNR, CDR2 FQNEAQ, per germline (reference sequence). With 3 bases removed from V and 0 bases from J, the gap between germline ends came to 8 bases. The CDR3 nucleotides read TGTGCCAGCAGCTTCCTCAGGATGAACACTGAAGCTTTCTTT. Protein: CASSFLRMNTEAFF. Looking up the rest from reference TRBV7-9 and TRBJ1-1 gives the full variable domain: DTGVSQNPRHKITKRGQNVTFRCDPISEHNRLYWYRQTLGQGPEFLTYFQNEAQLEKSRLLSDRFSAERPKGSFSTLEIQRTEQGDSAMYLCASSFLRMNTEAFFGQGTRLTVV.

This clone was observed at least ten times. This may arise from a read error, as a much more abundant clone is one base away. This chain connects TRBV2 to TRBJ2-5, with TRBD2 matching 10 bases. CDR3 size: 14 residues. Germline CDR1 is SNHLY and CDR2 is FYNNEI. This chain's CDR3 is CACREAGGSETQYF. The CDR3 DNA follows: TGTGCCTGCAGAGAAGCGGGGGGGAGCGAGACCCAGTACTTC.

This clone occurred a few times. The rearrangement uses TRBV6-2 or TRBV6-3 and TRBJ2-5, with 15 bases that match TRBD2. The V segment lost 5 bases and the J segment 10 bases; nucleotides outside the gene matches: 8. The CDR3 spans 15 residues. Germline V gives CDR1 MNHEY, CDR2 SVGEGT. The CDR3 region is CASSRTSGGAKNQYF. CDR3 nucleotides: TGTGCCAGCAGTCGGACTAGCGGGGGGGCCAAGAACCAGTACTTC.

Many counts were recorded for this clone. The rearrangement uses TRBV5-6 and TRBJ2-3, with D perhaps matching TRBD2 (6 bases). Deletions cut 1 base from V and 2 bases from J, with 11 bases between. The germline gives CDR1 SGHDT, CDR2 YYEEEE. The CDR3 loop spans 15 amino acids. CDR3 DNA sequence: TGTGCCAGCAGCTTGCGAGGGAGGAACACAGATACGCAGTATTTT. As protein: CASSLRGRNTDTQYF.

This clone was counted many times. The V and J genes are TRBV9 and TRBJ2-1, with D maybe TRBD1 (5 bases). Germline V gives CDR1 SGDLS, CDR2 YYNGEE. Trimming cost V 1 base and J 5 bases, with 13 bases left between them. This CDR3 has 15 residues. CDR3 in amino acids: CASSVTQGGHNEQFF. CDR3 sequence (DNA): TGTGCCAGCAGCGTAACTCAGGGTGGGCACAATGAGCAGTTCTTC. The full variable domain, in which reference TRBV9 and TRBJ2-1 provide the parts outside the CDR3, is DSGVTQTPKHLITATGQRVTLRCSPRSGDLSVYWYQQSLDQGLQFLIQYYNGEERAKGNILERFSAQQFPDLHSELNLSSLELGDSALYFCASSVTQGGHNEQFFGPGTRLTVL.

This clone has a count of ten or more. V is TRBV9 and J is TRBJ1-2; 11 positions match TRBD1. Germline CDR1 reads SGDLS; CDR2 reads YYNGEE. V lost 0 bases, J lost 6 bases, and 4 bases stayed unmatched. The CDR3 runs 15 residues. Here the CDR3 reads CASSVAGTGGDGYTF. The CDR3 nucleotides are TGTGCCAGCAGCGTAGCAGGGACAGGGGGGGATGGCTACACCTTC.

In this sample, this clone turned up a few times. CDR3 residues: CASSPQGNKDTQYF. Here the CDR3 DNA reads TGTGCCAGCAGTCCCCAGGGAAACAAGGATACGCAGTATTTT. The chain links TRBV28 to TRBJ2-3; D may be TRBD1 (5 bases). The germline gives CDR1 MDHEN, CDR2 SYDVKM. The CDR3 length is 14 residues. V was clipped by 5 bases and J by 6 bases, with 15 bases between them.

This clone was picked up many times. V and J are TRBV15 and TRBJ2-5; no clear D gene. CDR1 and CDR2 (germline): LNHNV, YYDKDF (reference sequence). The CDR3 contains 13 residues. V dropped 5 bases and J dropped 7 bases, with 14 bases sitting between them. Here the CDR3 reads CATSLRGLGTQYF. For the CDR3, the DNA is TGTGCCACCAGCCTAAGAGGTCTGGGGACCCAGTACTTC.

The CDR3 protein is CASSFPAGSKNIQYF. The CDR3 DNA reads as TGTGCCAGCAGCTTCCCTGCAGGGTCTAAAAACATTCAGTACTTC. The genes are TRBV3-1 and TRBJ2-4; possible D gene TRBD1, 5 bases. From germline, CDR1 is LGHDT and CDR2 YNNKEL (reference sequence). Deletions cut 5 bases from V and 4 bases from J, with 15 bases between. This CDR3 contains 15 residues.

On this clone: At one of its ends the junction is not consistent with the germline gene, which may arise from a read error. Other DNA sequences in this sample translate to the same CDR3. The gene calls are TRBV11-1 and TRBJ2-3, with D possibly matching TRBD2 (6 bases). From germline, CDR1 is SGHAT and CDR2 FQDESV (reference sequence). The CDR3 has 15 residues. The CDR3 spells CASSLGDSRTDTQYF. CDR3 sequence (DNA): TGTGCAAGCAGCCTAGGGGACTCGCGCACAGATACGCAGTATTTT.

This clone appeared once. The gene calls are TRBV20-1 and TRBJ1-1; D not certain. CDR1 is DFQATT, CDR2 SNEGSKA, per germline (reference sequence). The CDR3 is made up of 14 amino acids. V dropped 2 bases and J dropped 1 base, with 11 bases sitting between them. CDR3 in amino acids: CSARHPRRNTEAFF. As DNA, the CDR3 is TGCAGTGCTAGACACCCACGTAGGAACACTGAAGCTTTCTTT.

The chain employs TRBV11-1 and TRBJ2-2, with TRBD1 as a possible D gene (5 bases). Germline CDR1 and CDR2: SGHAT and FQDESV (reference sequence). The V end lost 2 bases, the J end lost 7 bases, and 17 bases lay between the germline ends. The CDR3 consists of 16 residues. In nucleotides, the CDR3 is TGTGCCAGCAGCTTACGACAGATCGCGGTATTCGGGGAGCTGTTTTTT. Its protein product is CASSLRQIAVFGELFF.